The 20 T cell receptor beta chains listed next were all sequenced from one sample in a study of blood T cells in healthy people across ages. Using a J-beta primer mix together with a sample-barcoded 5' primer, a second PCR was run for roughly 7 to 12 cycles. TCRdb itself ran the 5' RACE reads through MiXCR, one entry per CDR3 protein. The sample carries roughly 2 million distinct CDR3 sequences, roughly 49% recorded once. Sequencing input: blood. The receptors shown here come from a middle-aged woman in good health.

Many counts were recorded for this clonotype. The chain has TRBV29-1 and TRBJ2-1; 8 bases fit TRBD2. In germline, CDR1 is SQVTM, CDR2 ANQGSEA. V was pared by 5 bases and J by 0 bases, with 3 bases of the junction left unmatched. The CDR3 loop spans 14 amino acids. CDR3: CSVRGGDSYNEQFF. The CDR3 DNA follows: TGCAGCGTTCGGGGGGGGGACTCCTACAATGAGCAGTTCTTC.

This clonotype was observed a few times. The J gene is TRBJ2-5, the V gene TRBV7-2; TRBD2 might be the D (5 bases). Germline-derived CDR1 and CDR2 are SGHTA and FQGNSA. Trimming cost V 11 bases and J 1 base, with 11 bases left between them. This CDR3 is 12 amino acids long. The CDR3 region is CAEGLFQETQYF. CDR3 DNA sequence: TGTGCCGAGGGCTTATTCCAAGAGACCCAGTACTTC.

This clonotype was seen a handful of times. This chain links TRBV4-3 with TRBJ2-1; 9 nucleotides line up with TRBD1. J was trimmed by 8 bases and V by 0 bases; bases with no gene match: 11. The CDR3 consists of 17 residues. Germline CDR1 and CDR2: LGHNA and YSLEER. CDR3 sequence: CASSQDGLGDRAYEQFF. The CDR3 DNA reads as TGCGCCAGCAGCCAAGATGGGCTTGGGGACAGGGCATATGAGCAGTTCTTC.

This clonotype was picked up a small number of times. The J gene is TRBJ2-1, the V gene TRBV13; the match to TRBD2 covers 7 bases. CDR1 and CDR2 from the germline V gene are PRHDT and FYEKMQ (reference sequence). This CDR3 contains 14 residues. The V and J ends lost 3 bases and 7 bases, in that order; junction bases with no gene match: 6. The CDR3 here is CASSFGGSLNEQFF. The DNA for the CDR3 is TGTGCCAGCAGCTTCGGGGGGTCTTTGAATGAGCAGTTCTTC.

The J gene is TRBJ2-4, the V gene TRBV11-2, with no clear D. The CDR3 runs 14 residues. CDR1 is SGHAT, CDR2 FQNNGV, per germline. V was pared by 5 bases and J by 6 bases, with 14 bases between. CDR3 sequence (DNA): TGTGCCAGCAGCACGAATCGGAATGGAAACATTCAGTACTTC. Translated: CASSTNRNGNIQYF.

This clonotype was recorded a few times. This sequence joins TRBV5-1 and TRBJ2-1, with D perhaps matching TRBD2 (6 bases). The CDR3 has 14 residues. Germline values: CDR1 SGHRS, CDR2 YFSETQ. V lost 0 bases, J lost 6 bases, and 10 bases lay in between. Written as DNA, the CDR3 is TGCGCCAGCAGCTTGGGAGCTAGCGTCAATGAGCAGTTCTTC. Its protein is CASSLGASVNEQFF.

Only a few counts were recorded for this clonotype. The chain is built from TRBV3-1 and TRBJ1-1, with D unresolved. Trimming pared 0 bases from V and 0 bases from J, leaving 5 bases between. Germline CDR1 reads LGHDT; CDR2 reads YNNKEL (reference sequence). CDR3 length: 14 residues. CDR3 in DNA: TGTGCCAGCAGCCAAGATTTGATGAACACTGAAGCTTTCTTT. This gives the protein CASSQDLMNTEAFF.

The J gene is TRBJ2-7, the V gene TRBV11-2, with 12 bases identical to TRBD2. The V and J ends lost 3 bases and 9 bases, in that order; junction bases with no gene match: 12. CDR1 and CDR2 from the germline V gene are SGHAT and FQNNGV. CDR3 length: 16 amino acids. This CDR3 reads CASSFASGGDGRGQYF. CDR3 nucleotides: TGTGCCAGCAGCTTCGCTAGCGGGGGGGACGGACGTGGGCAGTACTTC.

V usage is TRBV5-1 and J usage is TRBJ2-1, with 9 bases matching TRBD1. After removal of 2 bases from V and 7 bases from J, the junction contained 10 bases not matched to a gene. From germline, CDR1 is SGHRS and CDR2 YFSETQ. The CDR3 length is 16 residues. In DNA form, the CDR3 reads TGCGCCAGCAGCTTACCCAAGACAGGGGGGAGAAATGAGCAGTTCTTC. It is translated as CASSLPKTGGRNEQFF.

In DNA, the CDR3 is TGCAGGACAGGGAGAGAGACCCAGTACTTC. Translating it yields CRTGRETQYF. The V and J genes are TRBV20-1 and TRBJ2-5; the match to TRBD1 covers 7 bases. The length of the CDR3 is 10 residues. Per the germline V gene, CDR1 is DFQATT and CDR2 is SNEGSKA (reference sequence).

This clonotype was picked up one time. The V call is TRBV7-2, the J call TRBJ2-7; D is perhaps TRBD1 (6 bases). This CDR3 is built from 16 residues. Trimming removed 6 bases from V and 2 bases from J, with 20 bases in between. Germline V gives CDR1 SGHTA, CDR2 FQGNSA. The CDR3: CASSYSVAGTTYEQYF. Here the CDR3 DNA reads TGTGCCAGCAGTTACTCAGTCGCAGGGACAACCTACGAGCAGTACTTC.

V gene TRBV13 combines with J gene TRBJ2-5, with D perhaps TRBD2 (6 bases). CDR1 is PRHDT and CDR2 is FYEKMQ in the germline V gene (reference sequence). V was shortened by 5 bases and J by 1 base, with 14 bases between the two germline ends. The length of the CDR3 is 15 residues. CDR3 coding DNA: TGTGCCAGCAGCGGGAGGCTCCAGCCCCAAGAGACCCAGTACTTC. Its translation: CASSGRLQPQETQYF.

Note on this clonotype: Since a much larger clone is just one base distant, this may be a read error. The genes are TRBV2 and TRBJ2-1, with a tentative D call TRBD2 (6 bases). V shed 6 bases and J shed 13 bases, with 19 bases lying between them. The germline V gene has CDR1 SNHLY and CDR2 FYNNEI. The CDR3 length is 13 residues. This chain's CDR3 is CASRRDSQSAQFF. DNA for the CDR3: TGTGCCAGCAGACGGGACTCGCAATCCGCACAGTTCTTC.

Only a few counts were recorded for this clonotype. A much more abundant neighbour one base away suggests this may be a read error. The chain employs TRBV11-1 and TRBJ2-1; perhaps TRBD2 as D (5 bases). The CDR3 length is 14 residues. V lost 5 bases, J lost 0 bases, and 8 bases lay in between. Germline lookup yields CDR1 SGHAT and CDR2 FQDESV (reference sequence). CDR3: CASSRESSYNEQFF. In DNA form, the CDR3 reads TGTGCCAGCAGCAGGGAGAGCTCCTACAATGAGCAGTTCTTC.

This rearrangement joins TRBV20-1 to TRBJ1-2, with no clear D. This CDR3 comprises 14 residues. Germline V gene sequence: CDR1 DFQATT, CDR2 SNEGSKA (reference sequence). Trimming left V 6 bases short and J 0 bases short, with 14 bases between. The CDR3 sequence is CSAAEGSANYGYTF. The CDR3 bases are TGCAGTGCCGCGGAAGGGTCTGCTAACTATGGCTACACCTTC.

J is TRBJ1-5 and V is TRBV6-5; D call uncertain. The germline V gene encodes CDR1 MNHEY and CDR2 SVGAGI. The CDR3 runs 14 residues. With 5 bases removed from V and 7 bases from J, the gap between germline ends came to 15 bases. Written as DNA, the CDR3 is TGTGCCAGCAGTAGGGTGGGAGGAGACCAGCCCCAGCATTTT. This codes for CASSRVGGDQPQHF.

This chain links TRBV29-1 with TRBJ1-4; D is perhaps TRBD1 (6 bases). The germline V gene encodes CDR1 SQVTM and CDR2 ANQGSEA. Deletions cut 6 bases from V and 2 bases from J, with 13 bases between. The CDR3 sequence is 14 residues long. For the CDR3, the DNA is TGCAGCGTACACAACGGACAGACTAATGAAAAACTGTTTTTT. Translated, it gives CSVHNGQTNEKLFF.

J is TRBJ1-2 and V is TRBV18; D might be TRBD1 (5 bases). The germline CDR1 and CDR2 sequences are KGHSH and LQKENI. CDR3 length equals 15 residues. Trimming took off 1 base at V and 0 bases at J, with 9 bases between the two ends. The CDR3 is CASSPLEQANYGYTF. The CDR3 coding sequence is TGTGCCAGCTCACCACTGGAACAGGCTAACTATGGCTACACCTTC.

The chain combines TRBV5-1 with TRBJ2-4; 8 bases are shared with TRBD1. Germline assignment: CDR1 SGHRS and CDR2 YFSETQ. This CDR3 has 15 residues. V was clipped by 4 bases and J by 4 bases; unmatched bases: 7. This CDR3 reads CASSQRDRTKNIQYF. CDR3 sequence (DNA): TGCGCCAGCAGCCAACGGGACAGGACAAAAAACATTCAGTACTTC.

V gene TRBV4-1 combines with J gene TRBJ1-6; 7 bases fit TRBD1. After removal of 7 bases from V and 9 bases from J, the junction contained 6 bases not matched to a gene. This CDR3 is 13 amino acids long. CDR1 is MGHRA and CDR2 is YSYEKL in the germline V gene. For the CDR3, the DNA is TGCGCCAGCAACCTACAGGGGAGTTCACCCCTCCACTTT. Translating it yields CASNLQGSSPLHF.